This section outlines one T cell receptor (beta chain) sequence together with its context. Its antigen is still unknown. Unmatched junction bases numbered 15, after V lost 5 bases and J lost 2 bases. Germline CDR1 is SGHAT and CDR2 is FQNNGV. The CDR3 has 19 amino acids. Genomic DNA of every subset was divided equally among multiple immunoSEQ plates. Clones were read by immunoSEQ multiplex PCR, and TCRdb kept only the in-frame ones, dropping some. The data hold 1.6 million or so clones, with 96% observed a single time. The sample is drawn from a study of shared clonotypes between healthy human individuals. Background on the study: Each donor's CD8 memory used one plate, CD8 naive two, each CD4 subset three.

Study-wide points: Enrolling few donors narrowed the genetic and exposure-history diversity that was represented.

This TCR was sampled from a man aged 30 to 39 in good health. Sequencing used naive CD4+ T cells sorted from blood. Subset of the sample: CD45RA+ positively selected. The V and J genes are TRBV11-2 and TRBJ1-5; 10 nucleotides line up with TRBD1. CDR3 nucleotides: TGTGCCAGCAGCCCGCCCGGGACAGGGGCCGCCGTAGGCAATCAGCCCCAGCATTTT. Translation: CASSPPGTGAAVGNQPQHF.